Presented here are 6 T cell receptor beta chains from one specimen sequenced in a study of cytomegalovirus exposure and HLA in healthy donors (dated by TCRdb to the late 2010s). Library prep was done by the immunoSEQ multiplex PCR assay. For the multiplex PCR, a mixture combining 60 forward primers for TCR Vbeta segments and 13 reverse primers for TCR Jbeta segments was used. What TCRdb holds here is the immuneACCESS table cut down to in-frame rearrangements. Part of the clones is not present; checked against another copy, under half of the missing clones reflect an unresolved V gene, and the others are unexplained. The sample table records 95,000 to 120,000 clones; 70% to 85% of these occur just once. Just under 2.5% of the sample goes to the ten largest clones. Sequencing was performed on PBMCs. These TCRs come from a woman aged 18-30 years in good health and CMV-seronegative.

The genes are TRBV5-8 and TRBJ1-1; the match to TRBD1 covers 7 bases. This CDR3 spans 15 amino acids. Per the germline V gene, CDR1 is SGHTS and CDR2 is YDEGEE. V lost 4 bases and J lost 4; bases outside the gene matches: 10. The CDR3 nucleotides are TGTGCCAGCAGCCCCACAGGGGAGTGGGGCACTGAAGCTTTCTTT. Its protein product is CASSPTGEWGTEAFF.

CDR3 sequence (DNA): TGTGCCAGCTCACCAGCGTCGGGGGTCGTACTTATGGGCACTGAAGCTTTCTTT. Encoded protein: CASSPASGVVLMGTEAFF. The chain combines TRBV18 with TRBJ1-1; D is perhaps TRBD1 (5 bases). The length of the CDR3 is 18 residues. V lost 2 bases, J lost 4 bases, and 23 bases lay in between. Germline values: CDR1 KGHSH, CDR2 LQKENI.

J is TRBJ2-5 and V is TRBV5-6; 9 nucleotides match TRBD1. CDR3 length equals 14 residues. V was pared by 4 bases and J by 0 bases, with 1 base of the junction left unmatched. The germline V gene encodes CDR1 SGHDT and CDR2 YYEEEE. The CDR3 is CASSGTGHQETQYF. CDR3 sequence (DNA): TGTGCCAGCAGCGGGACAGGGCACCAAGAGACCCAGTACTTC. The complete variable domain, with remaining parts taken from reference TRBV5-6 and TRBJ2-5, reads DAGVTQSPTHLIKTRGQQVTLRCSPKSGHDTVSWYQQALGQGPQFIFQYYEEEERQRGNFPDRFSGHQFPNYSSELNVNALLLGDSALYLCASSGTGHQETQYFGPGTRLLVL.

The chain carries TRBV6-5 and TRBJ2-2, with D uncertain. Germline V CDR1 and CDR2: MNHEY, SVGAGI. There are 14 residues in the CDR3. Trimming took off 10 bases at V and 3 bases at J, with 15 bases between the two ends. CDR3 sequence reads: CAISVGWDTGELFF. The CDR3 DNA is TGTGCCATCTCAGTCGGGTGGGACACCGGGGAGCTGTTTTTT.

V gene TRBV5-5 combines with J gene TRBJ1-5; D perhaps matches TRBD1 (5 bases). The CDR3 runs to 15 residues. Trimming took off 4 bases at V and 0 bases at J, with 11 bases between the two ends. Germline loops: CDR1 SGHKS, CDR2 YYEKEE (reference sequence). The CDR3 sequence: CASSKDTDSNQPQHF. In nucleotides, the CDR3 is TGTGCCAGCAGCAAGGACACCGATAGCAATCAGCCCCAGCATTTT.

The CDR3 region is CASSIERQGPEQFF. CDR3 nucleotide sequence: TGTGCCAGTAGTATAGAACGACAGGGTCCTGAGCAGTTCTTC. The rearrangement joins TRBV19 to TRBJ2-1; 7 bases are shared with TRBD1. The CDR3 has 14 residues. Trimming removed 0 bases from V and 9 bases from J; junction bases left unmatched: 5. From germline, CDR1 is LNHDA and CDR2 SQIVND (reference sequence). The full variable domain, its missing parts supplied by reference TRBV19 and TRBJ2-1, is DGGITQSPKYLFRKEGQNVTLSCEQNLNHDAMYWYRQDPGQGLRLIYYSQIVNDFQKGDIAEGYSVSREKKESFPLTVTSAQKNPTAFYLCASSIERQGPEQFFGPGTRLTVL.